Below, 4 T cell receptor beta chains from the same sample are listed, as sequenced in a study of T cell repertoires in cytomegalovirus infection. Antigen specificity for these receptors is unknown. TCRdb ran MiXCR on the reads and lists one entry per CDR3 protein. The sample lists hundreds of thousands of distinct CDR3 sequences; around a third were seen once. The material sequenced was cultured CD8+ T cells from PBMCs, taken from culture after CMV antigen stimulation. The receptor source for this set is a human donor in good health (CMV status not recorded). Some clones in this sample may be carry-over from other donors' samples.

This clonotype occurred once. This rearrangement joins TRBV27 to TRBJ2-2; D is possibly TRBD1 or TRBD2 (6 bases each). CDR3 length: 15 amino acids. From germline, CDR1 is MNHEY and CDR2 SMNVEV (reference sequence). The germline V and J ends were trimmed by 5 bases and 5 bases, with 15 bases remaining between them. The CDR3 bases are TGTGCCAGCAGTCTCCCGGGGGCCTGGACCGGGGAGCTGTTTTTT. Its protein is CASSLPGAWTGELFF.

This chain joins TRBV27 and TRBJ2-7, with D possibly matching TRBD2 (5 bases). CDR1 is MNHEY, CDR2 SMNVEV, per germline (reference sequence). The CDR3 has 13 amino acids. The V and J ends lost 5 bases and 6 bases respectively, with 14 bases between them. The CDR3 DNA is TGTGCCAGCAGTCCGGGGATGAGTCGCGAGCAGTACTTC. It codes for CASSPGMSREQYF.

The gene calls are TRBV6-2 or TRBV6-3 and TRBJ2-3; D is perhaps TRBD1 (5 bases). The CDR3 has 15 residues. The germline V and J ends were trimmed by 1 base and 8 bases, with 16 bases remaining between them. The germline CDR1 and CDR2 sequences are MNHEY and SVGEGT. The chain's CDR3 is CASSYFDSPPGTQYF. The DNA of the CDR3 is TGTGCCAGCAGTTACTTCGACAGTCCTCCGGGTACGCAGTATTTT.

This sequence joins TRBV29-1 and TRBJ1-2; tentatively, D is TRBD1 (5 bases). The CDR3 runs to 13 residues. V lost 7 bases and J 7 bases, leaving 19 bases between the germline ends. Germline loops: CDR1 SQVTM, CDR2 ANQGSEA. The CDR3, as DNA: TGCAGCGCCTCCCCGGACACCAAATTTGGCTACACCTTC. It encodes CSASPDTKFGYTF.